These 18 T cell receptor beta chains share one sample of origin, sequenced in a study of cytotoxic CD8 clonotypes in ibrutinib-treated CLL. TCRdb keeps only in-frame clones here, not all; method: immunoSEQ multiplex PCR. This sample has roughly 180,000 clones, with around 72% found just once. Sequences were derived from PBMCs, sampled after 24 months of ibrutinib treatment. These receptors were obtained from a human donor with chronic lymphocytic leukemia.

In nucleotides, the CDR3 is TGTGCCAGCGCTAGCGGCAACACAGATACGCAGTATTTT. It yields the protein CASASGNTDTQYF. The chain joins TRBV28 to TRBJ2-3; 7 bases fit TRBD2. From germline, CDR1 is MDHEN and CDR2 SYDVKM. The ends lost 8 bases at V and 2 bases at J; junction bases unmatched: 4. The CDR3 extends over 13 amino acids.

The chain employs TRBV28 and TRBJ2-7; the D call may be TRBD1 or TRBD2 (5 bases each). Trimming stripped 3 bases from V and 1 base from J, with 10 bases between. The CDR3 has 14 residues. Germline V lookup: CDR1 MDHEN, CDR2 SYDVKM. The CDR3 DNA follows: TGTGCCAGCAGTTTTAAGGGGAGTTCCTACGAGCAGTACTTC. Translating it yields CASSFKGSSYEQYF.

This clone came up once. This chain joins TRBV5-4 and TRBJ2-3; perhaps TRBD2 as D (6 bases). Germline V gene lookup returns CDR1 SGHNT and CDR2 YYREEE (reference sequence). V lost 0 bases and J lost 4, with 15 bases in between. The CDR3 length is 16 residues. In DNA, the CDR3 is TGTGCCAGCAGCTTGGATGGAGGGTGGGGTGCAGATACGCAGTATTTT. This codes for CASSLDGGWGADTQYF.

This clone occurred a few times. The chain is built from TRBV30 and TRBJ1-5, with 7 bases matching TRBD1. This CDR3 comprises 14 residues. With V trimmed by 2 bases and J by 2 bases, 3 bases remained unmatched. Germline CDR1 and CDR2: GTSNPN and SVGIG (reference sequence). Here the CDR3 reads CAWSKGQGNQPQHF. The CDR3 DNA is TGTGCCTGGAGTAAAGGACAGGGCAATCAGCCCCAGCATTTT.

This rearrangement joins TRBV28 to TRBJ2-7; 10 bases are shared with TRBD2. The CDR3 totals 15 residues. Per germline, CDR1 MDHEN and CDR2 SYDVKM. V gave up 6 bases and J gave up 2 bases; unmatched junction bases: 7. The CDR3 loop reads CASSRTSGTTYEQYF. The CDR3 DNA sequence: TGTGCCAGCAGCCGGACTAGCGGTACTACCTACGAGCAGTACTTC. Full variable domain (outside the CDR3, taken from reference TRBV28 and TRBJ2-7): DVKVTQSSRYLVKRTGEKVFLECVQDMDHENMFWYRQDPGLGLRLIYFSYDVKMKEKGDIPEGYSVSREKKERFSLILESASTNQTSMYLCASSRTSGTTYEQYFGPGTRLTVT.

V is TRBV7-9 and J is TRBJ1-2; 7 bases fit TRBD1. Germline lookup yields CDR1 SEHNR and CDR2 FQNEAQ (reference sequence). The CDR3 contains 17 residues. V trimming: 2 bases; J trimming: 8 bases; junction bases outside the gene matches: 17. The CDR3 DNA is TGTGCCAGCAGCTTATCAATACAGACAGGGATGAGAGGAGGCTACACCTTC. Its translation is CASSLSIQTGMRGGYTF.

This clone was seen only once. The chain links TRBV9 to TRBJ2-3; maybe TRBD2 (6 bases). V was clipped by 4 bases and J by 2 bases, with 14 bases between them. The length of the CDR3 is 15 residues. Per germline, CDR1 SGDLS and CDR2 YYNGEE. The CDR3 spells CASSKETGVTDTQYF. The CDR3 DNA follows: TGTGCCAGCAGCAAAGAGACGGGAGTCACAGATACGCAGTATTTT. The full variable domain, completed using reference TRBV9 and TRBJ2-3, is DSGVTQTPKHLITATGQRVTLRCSPRSGDLSVYWYQQSLDQGLQFLIQYYNGEERAKGNILERFSAQQFPDLHSELNLSSLELGDSALYFCASSKETGVTDTQYFGPGTRLTVL.

This clone occurred once. This sequence joins TRBV28 and TRBJ1-2; TRBD1 matches at 9 bases. Losses at the gene ends were 10 bases for V and 1 base for J; bases not matched to a gene: 10. The germline CDR1 and CDR2 sequences are MDHEN and SYDVKM. The CDR3 length is 15 residues. CDR3 DNA sequence: TGTGCCATCGGGACAGGGCCCACATTTAACTATGGCTACACCTTC. Translating gives CAIGTGPTFNYGYTF.

The CDR3 DNA is TGTGCCAGCAGTTACTCGAGCTACGAGCAGTACTTC. This encodes CASSYSSYEQYF. The chain uses TRBV6-6 and TRBJ2-7; D not resolved. The V gene lost 0 bases and the J gene lost 3 bases, with 3 bases spanning the gap. Germline loops: CDR1 MNHNY, CDR2 SVGAGI (reference sequence). There are 12 residues in the CDR3.

This chain connects TRBV19 to TRBJ2-3, with D perhaps TRBD1 or TRBD2 (5 bases each). This CDR3 comprises 14 residues. Trimming shortened V by 5 bases and J by 2 bases, and 11 bases separated the two germline ends. Germline CDR1 LNHDA, CDR2 SQIVND (reference sequence). The CDR3 bases are TGTGCCAGTAGTGGGGGTGATATCACAGATACGCAGTATTTT. Translated: CASSGGDITDTQYF. Combining the CDR3 with reference TRBV19 and TRBJ2-3 gives the whole variable domain DGGITQSPKYLFRKEGQNVTLSCEQNLNHDAMYWYRQDPGQGLRLIYYSQIVNDFQKGDIAEGYSVSREKKESFPLTVTSAQKNPTAFYLCASSGGDITDTQYFGPGTRLTVL.

The chain employs TRBV5-1 and TRBJ2-7; TRBD1 matches 9 bases. Germline V CDR1 and CDR2: SGHRS, YFSETQ. V shed 1 base and J 3 bases; nucleotides not matched to a gene: 5. This CDR3 is 15 amino acids long. The CDR3 is CASSLRQGGNYEQYF. The CDR3 DNA reads as TGCGCCAGCAGCTTGAGACAGGGGGGGAACTACGAGCAGTACTTC.

The CDR3 DNA follows: TGTGCCAGCAGCCTTGGACTAGCGGGAGGTACCCAAGAGACCCAGTACTTC. This encodes CASSLGLAGGTQETQYF. The V and J genes are TRBV11-2 and TRBJ2-5; 14 bases map to TRBD2. CDR1 is SGHAT and CDR2 is FQNNGV in the germline V gene. The J segment lost 1 base and the V segment lost 5 bases, leaving 6 bases of the junction unmatched. CDR3 length: 17 residues.

The rearrangement uses TRBV10-3 and TRBJ2-7, with 10 nucleotides matching TRBD1. The ends lost 4 bases at V and 4 bases at J; junction bases unmatched: 10. Germline V lookup: CDR1 ENHRY, CDR2 SYGVKD. The CDR3 loop spans 16 amino acids. Here the CDR3 reads CAISGYGTGDRYEQYF. CDR3 bases: TGTGCCATCAGTGGCTACGGGACAGGGGATAGGTACGAGCAGTACTTC.

The rearrangement joins TRBV9 to TRBJ2-7; no firm D call. The V gene lost 0 bases and the J gene lost 0 bases, with 10 bases spanning the gap. Germline V gene data show CDR1 as SGDLS and CDR2 as YYNGEE. The CDR3 consists of 15 residues. CDR3 DNA sequence: TGTGCCAGCAGCGTAGGGTACTTAGCCTCCTACGAGCAGTACTTC. Translation gives CASSVGYLASYEQYF.

The J gene is TRBJ2-5, the V gene TRBV4-3; D gene unclear. The CDR3 is 13 amino acids. Germline-derived CDR1 and CDR2 are LGHNA and YSLEER. The V end was cut by 4 bases, the J end by 4 bases, with 10 bases between. The DNA of the CDR3 is TGCGCCAGCAGCCTAGGAGTGCGAGAGACCCAGTACTTC. Translation: CASSLGVRETQYF.

The gene calls are TRBV6-5 and TRBJ2-3, with D tentatively TRBD1 or TRBD2 (5 bases each). The CDR3 is 12 residues long. V lost 5 bases and J 6 bases, leaving 9 bases between the germline ends. CDR1 is MNHEY and CDR2 is SVGAGI in the germline V gene. The CDR3 reads CASSPRDDTQYF. The CDR3 DNA sequence: TGTGCCAGCAGTCCCCGGGACGATACGCAGTATTTT.

This chain connects TRBV5-6 to TRBJ1-1; the D is unclear. The CDR3 covers 15 residues. V was pared by 2 bases and J by 0 bases, with 11 bases between. Germline V lookup: CDR1 SGHDT, CDR2 YYEEEE. This chain's CDR3 is CASSFPPLLNTEAFF. The CDR3 DNA is TGTGCCAGCAGCTTCCCACCTCTACTGAACACTGAAGCTTTCTTT.

This clone was recorded a few times. The rearrangement links TRBV18 to TRBJ2-7, with 7 bases fitting TRBD1. Losses at the gene ends were 4 bases for V and 1 base for J; bases not matched to a gene: 10. CDR1 and CDR2 from the germline V gene are KGHSH and LQKENI. The CDR3 consists of 16 residues. The CDR3, as DNA: TGTGCCAGCTCACTGATGCCCGGACAGGAATCCTACGAGCAGTACTTC. It yields the protein CASSLMPGQESYEQYF. Full variable domain (outside the CDR3, taken from reference TRBV18 and TRBJ2-7): NAGVMQNPRHLVRRRGQEARLRCSPMKGHSHVYWYRQLPEEGLKFMVYLQKENIIDESGMPKERFSAEFPKEGPSILRIQQVVRGDSAAYFCASSLMPGQESYEQYFGPGTRLTVT.